This TCR beta chain was retrieved from a study of T-cell memory formation after mild COVID-19. TCRdb re-called the 5' RACE reads through MiXCR, storing one row per CDR3 protein. The table records more than 300,000 distinct CDR3 sequences, roughly 15% of them present only once. This CDR3 has 16 residues. Trimming removed 3 bases from V and 1 base from J, with 12 bases in between. J is TRBJ2-2 and V is TRBV23-1; D might be TRBD1 (6 bases). TRBV23-1 is noted as an ORF with a role that remains uncertain. Sequencing was carried out using PBMCs or a T cell subset sorted from them (not recorded which). The receptor comes from a man in his late teens or twenties who had mild COVID-19 (a few samples of this study predate the infection). Cell type and time point are not known. The CDR3 DNA follows: TGCGCCAGCAGTCAGTCGACAGGATTGAACACCGGGGAGCTGTTTTTT. Protein sequence: CASSQSTGLNTGELFF.